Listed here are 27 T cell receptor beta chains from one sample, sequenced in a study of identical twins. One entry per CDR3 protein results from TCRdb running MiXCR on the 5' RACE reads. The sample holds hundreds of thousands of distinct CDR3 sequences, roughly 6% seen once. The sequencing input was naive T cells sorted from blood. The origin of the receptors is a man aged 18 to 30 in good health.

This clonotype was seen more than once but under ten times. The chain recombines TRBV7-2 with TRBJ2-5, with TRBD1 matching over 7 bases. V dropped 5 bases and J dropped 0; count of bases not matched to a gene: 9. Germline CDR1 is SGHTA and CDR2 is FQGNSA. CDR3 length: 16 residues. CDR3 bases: TGTGCCAGCAGCATCGGGACAGCGAGGTACCAAGAGACCCAGTACTTC. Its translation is CASSIGTARYQETQYF.

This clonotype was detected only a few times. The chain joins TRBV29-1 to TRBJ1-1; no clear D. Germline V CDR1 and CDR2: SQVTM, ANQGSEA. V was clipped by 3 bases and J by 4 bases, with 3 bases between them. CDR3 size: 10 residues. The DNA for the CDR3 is TGCAGCGTTGACGGCACTGAAGCTTTCTTT. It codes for CSVDGTEAFF.

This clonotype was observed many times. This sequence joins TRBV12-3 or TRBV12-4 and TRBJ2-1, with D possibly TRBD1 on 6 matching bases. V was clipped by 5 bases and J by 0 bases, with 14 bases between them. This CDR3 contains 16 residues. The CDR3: CASSIYRDPSYNEQFF. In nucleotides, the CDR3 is TGTGCCAGCAGTATATACAGGGACCCCTCCTACAATGAGCAGTTCTTC.

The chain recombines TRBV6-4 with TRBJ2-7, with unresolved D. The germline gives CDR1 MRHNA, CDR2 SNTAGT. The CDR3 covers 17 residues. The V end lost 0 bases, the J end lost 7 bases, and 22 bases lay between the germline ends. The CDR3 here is CASSDSPLTTRPNEQYF. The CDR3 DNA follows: TGTGCCAGCAGTGACTCGCCCCTGACGACCCGACCTAATGAGCAGTACTTC.

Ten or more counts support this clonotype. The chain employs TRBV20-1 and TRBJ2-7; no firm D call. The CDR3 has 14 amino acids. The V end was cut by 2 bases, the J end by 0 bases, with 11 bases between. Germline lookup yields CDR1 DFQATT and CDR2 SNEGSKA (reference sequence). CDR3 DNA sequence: TGCAGTGCTAGAAGCCCTGGGGACTCCTACGAGCAGTACTTC. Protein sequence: CSARSPGDSYEQYF.

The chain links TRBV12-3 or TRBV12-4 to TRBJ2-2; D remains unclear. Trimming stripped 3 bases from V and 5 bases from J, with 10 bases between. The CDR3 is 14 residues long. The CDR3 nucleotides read TGTGCCAGCAGTTTCGGATCGAGGACCGGGGAGCTGTTTTTT. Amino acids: CASSFGSRTGELFF.

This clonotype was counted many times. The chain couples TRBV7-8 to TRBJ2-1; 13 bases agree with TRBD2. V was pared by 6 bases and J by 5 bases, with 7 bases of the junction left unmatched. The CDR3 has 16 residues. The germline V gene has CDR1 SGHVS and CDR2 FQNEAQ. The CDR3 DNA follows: TGTGCCAGCAGGCGTACCGGGACTAGCGGGAACAATGAGCAGTTCTTC. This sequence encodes CASRRTGTSGNNEQFF.

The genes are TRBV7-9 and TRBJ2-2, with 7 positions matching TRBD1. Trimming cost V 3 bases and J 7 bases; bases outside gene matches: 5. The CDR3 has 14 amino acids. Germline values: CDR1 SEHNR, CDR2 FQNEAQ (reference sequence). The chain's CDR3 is CASSLTGIGGELFF. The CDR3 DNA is TGTGCCAGCAGCTTGACAGGGATTGGCGGGGAGCTGTTTTTT.

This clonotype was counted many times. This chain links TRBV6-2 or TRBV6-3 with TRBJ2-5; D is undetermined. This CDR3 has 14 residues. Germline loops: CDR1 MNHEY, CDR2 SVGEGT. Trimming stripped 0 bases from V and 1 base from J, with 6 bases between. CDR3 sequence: CASSYSRVQETQYF. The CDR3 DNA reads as TGTGCCAGCAGTTACTCGAGAGTCCAAGAGACCCAGTACTTC.

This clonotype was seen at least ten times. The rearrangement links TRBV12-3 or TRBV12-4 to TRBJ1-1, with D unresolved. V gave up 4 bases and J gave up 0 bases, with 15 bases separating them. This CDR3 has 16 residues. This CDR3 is CASSYGPTPMNTEAFF. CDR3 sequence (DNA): TGTGCCAGCAGTTACGGACCGACCCCCATGAACACTGAAGCTTTCTTT.

The CDR3 bases are TGCAGTGCTAGGGGGTGGATAGGGGTTGGGTCCTCAGATACGCAGTATTTT. It encodes CSARGWIGVGSSDTQYF. The chain links TRBV20-1 to TRBJ2-3; D possibly corresponds to TRBD1 (5 bases). V lost 3 bases and J lost 4, with 23 bases in between. The length of the CDR3 is 17 residues. Per the germline V gene, CDR1 is DFQATT and CDR2 is SNEGSKA (reference sequence).

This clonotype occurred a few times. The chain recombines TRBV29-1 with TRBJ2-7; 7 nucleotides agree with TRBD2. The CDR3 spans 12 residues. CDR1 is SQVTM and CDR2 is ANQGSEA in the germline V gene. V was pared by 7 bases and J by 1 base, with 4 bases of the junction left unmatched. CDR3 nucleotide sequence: TGCAGCGCCTACGGGGGGTCCTACGAGCAGTACTTC. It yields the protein CSAYGGSYEQYF.

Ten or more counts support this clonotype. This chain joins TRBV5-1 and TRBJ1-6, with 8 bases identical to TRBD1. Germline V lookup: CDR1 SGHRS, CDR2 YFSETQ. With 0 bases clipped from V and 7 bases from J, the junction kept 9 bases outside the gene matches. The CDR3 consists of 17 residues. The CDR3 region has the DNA TGCGCCAGCAGCTTGGAACCCAACAGGGGGGAGAATTCACCCCTCCACTTT. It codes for CASSLEPNRGENSPLHF.

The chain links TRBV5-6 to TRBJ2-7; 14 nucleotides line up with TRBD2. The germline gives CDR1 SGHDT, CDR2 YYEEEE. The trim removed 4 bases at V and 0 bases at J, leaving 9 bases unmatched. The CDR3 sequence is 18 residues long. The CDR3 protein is CASSEPGLAGESSYEQYF. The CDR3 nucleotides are TGTGCCAGCAGCGAACCGGGACTAGCGGGAGAAAGCTCCTACGAGCAGTACTTC.

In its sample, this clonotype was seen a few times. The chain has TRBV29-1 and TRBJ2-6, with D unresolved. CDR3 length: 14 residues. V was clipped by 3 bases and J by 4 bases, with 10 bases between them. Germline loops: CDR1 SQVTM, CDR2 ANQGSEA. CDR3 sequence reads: CSVDSGGGANVLTF. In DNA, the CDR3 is TGCAGCGTTGACTCTGGCGGCGGGGCCAACGTCCTGACTTTC.

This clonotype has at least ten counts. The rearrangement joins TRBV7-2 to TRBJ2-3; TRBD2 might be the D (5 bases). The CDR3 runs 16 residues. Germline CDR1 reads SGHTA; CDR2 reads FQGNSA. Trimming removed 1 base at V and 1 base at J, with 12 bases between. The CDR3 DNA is TGTGCCAGCAGCTTAGTGGAGGCAGGCGGCACAGATACGCAGTATTTT. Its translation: CASSLVEAGGTDTQYF.

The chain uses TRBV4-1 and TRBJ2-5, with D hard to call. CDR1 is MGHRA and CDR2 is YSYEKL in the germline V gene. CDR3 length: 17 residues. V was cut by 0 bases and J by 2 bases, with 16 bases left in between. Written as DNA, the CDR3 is TGCGCCAGCAGCCAAGAGGAGAGAACAATAACTCAAGAGACCCAGTACTTC. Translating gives CASSQEERTITQETQYF.

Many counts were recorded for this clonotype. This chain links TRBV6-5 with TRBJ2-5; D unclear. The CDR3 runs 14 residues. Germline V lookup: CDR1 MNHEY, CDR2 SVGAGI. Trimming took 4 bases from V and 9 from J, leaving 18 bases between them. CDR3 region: CASSSSTMVIAQYF. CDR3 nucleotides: TGTGCCAGCAGTTCCTCCACAATGGTCATAGCCCAGTACTTC.

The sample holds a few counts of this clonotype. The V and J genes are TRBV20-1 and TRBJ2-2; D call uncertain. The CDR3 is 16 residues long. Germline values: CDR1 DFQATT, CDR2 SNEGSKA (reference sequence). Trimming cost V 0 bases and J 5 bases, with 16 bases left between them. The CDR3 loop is CSARDLGRSLTGELFF. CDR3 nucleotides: TGCAGTGCTAGAGACCTGGGTCGTTCCTTAACCGGGGAGCTGTTTTTT.

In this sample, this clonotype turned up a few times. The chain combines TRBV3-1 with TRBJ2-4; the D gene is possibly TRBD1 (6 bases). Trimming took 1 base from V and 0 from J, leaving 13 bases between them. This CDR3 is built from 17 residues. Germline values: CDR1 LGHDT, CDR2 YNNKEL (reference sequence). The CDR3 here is CASSQAGTSVAKNIQYF. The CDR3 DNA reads TGTGCCAGCAGCCAAGCCGGGACATCGGTAGCCAAAAACATTCAGTACTTC.

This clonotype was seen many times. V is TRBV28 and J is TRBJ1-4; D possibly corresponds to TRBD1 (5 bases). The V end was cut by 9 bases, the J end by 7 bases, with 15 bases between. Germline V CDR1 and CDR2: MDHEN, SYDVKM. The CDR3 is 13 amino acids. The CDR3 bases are TGTGCCAGTGCCGGGACCGCGACTGAAAAACTGTTTTTT. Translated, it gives CASAGTATEKLFF.

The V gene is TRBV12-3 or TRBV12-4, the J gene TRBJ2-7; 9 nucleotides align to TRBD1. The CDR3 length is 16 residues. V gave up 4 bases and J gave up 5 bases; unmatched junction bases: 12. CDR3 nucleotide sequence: TGTGCCAGCAGTTGGGGCTTCAGGGGACAGGGTAACGAGCAGTACGTC. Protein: CASSWGFRGQGNEQYV.

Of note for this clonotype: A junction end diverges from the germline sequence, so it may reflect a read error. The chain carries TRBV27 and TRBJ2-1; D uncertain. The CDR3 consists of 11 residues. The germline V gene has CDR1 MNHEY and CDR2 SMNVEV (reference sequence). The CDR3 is CAGRNYNEQFF. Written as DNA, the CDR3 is TGTGCCGGCAGGAACTACAATGAGCAGTTCTTC.

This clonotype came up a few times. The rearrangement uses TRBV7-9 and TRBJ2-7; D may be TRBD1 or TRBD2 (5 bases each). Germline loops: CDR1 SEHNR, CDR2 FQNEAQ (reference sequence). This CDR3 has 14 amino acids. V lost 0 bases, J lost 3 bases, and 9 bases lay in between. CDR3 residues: CASSLAGVIYEQYF. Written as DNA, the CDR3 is TGTGCCAGCAGCTTAGCGGGGGTTATCTACGAGCAGTACTTC.

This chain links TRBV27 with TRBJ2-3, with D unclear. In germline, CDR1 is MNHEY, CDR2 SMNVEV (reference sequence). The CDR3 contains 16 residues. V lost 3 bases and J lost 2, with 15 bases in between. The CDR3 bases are TGTGCCAGCAGTTTTAAGTTCTGGCCAACCACAGATACGCAGTATTTT. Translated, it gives CASSFKFWPTTDTQYF.

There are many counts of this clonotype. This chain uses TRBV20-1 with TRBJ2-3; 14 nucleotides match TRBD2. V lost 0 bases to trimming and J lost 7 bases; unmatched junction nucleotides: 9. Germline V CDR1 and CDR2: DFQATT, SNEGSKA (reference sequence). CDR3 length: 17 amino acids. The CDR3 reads CSARDRRLAGGPYTQYF. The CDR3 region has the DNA TGCAGTGCTAGAGACCGAAGACTAGCGGGAGGGCCATATACGCAGTATTTT.

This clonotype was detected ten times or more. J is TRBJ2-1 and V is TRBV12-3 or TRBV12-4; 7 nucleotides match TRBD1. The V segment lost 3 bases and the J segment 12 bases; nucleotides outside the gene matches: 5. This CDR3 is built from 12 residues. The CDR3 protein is CASSLTGLGQFF. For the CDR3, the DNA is TGTGCCAGCAGTTTGACAGGGTTGGGGCAGTTCTTC.